These 10 T cell receptor beta chains originate from one sample sequenced in a study of CD8 T cells in ankylosing spondylitis. Study-level points and caveats: Characteristic, it appeared, of ankylosing spondylitis blood was a TCR beta motif of eight highly homologous variants.

TCRdb itself ran the 5' RACE reads through MiXCR, one entry per CDR3 protein. The data show about 450,000 distinct CDR3 sequences, with 20% to 30% seen just once and approximately 1% held by the top ten. Antigen specificity for these receptors is unknown. The specimen was blood, either unsorted or a sorted T cell fraction (not recorded which). The source is a male donor with ankylosing spondylitis.

The J gene is TRBJ2-1, the V gene TRBV12-3 or TRBV12-4; TRBD2 matches 9 bases. There are 15 residues in the CDR3. Trimming at V came to 7 bases and at J to 2 bases, leaving 6 bases not matched to a gene. The CDR3 loop is CASIPAGGPYNEQFF. CDR3 DNA sequence: TGTGCCAGCATTCCAGCGGGAGGTCCCTACAATGAGCAGTTCTTC.

The J gene is TRBJ2-4, the V gene TRBV7-9, with 8 bases aligning to TRBD1. V lost 1 base to trimming and J lost 6 bases; unmatched junction nucleotides: 5. Germline CDR1 SEHNR, CDR2 FQNEAQ (reference sequence). The CDR3 covers 15 residues. The chain's CDR3 is CASSLVQGARNIQYF. Written as DNA, the CDR3 is TGTGCCAGCAGCTTAGTTCAGGGGGCGAGAAACATTCAGTACTTC.

The chain is built from TRBV15 and TRBJ2-2; 7 bases line up with TRBD1. Germline V gene lookup returns CDR1 LNHNV and CDR2 YYDKDF (reference sequence). This CDR3 spans 15 amino acids. V lost 2 bases and J lost 4; bases outside the gene matches: 4. The CDR3 nucleotides read TGTGCCACCAGCAGACAGGGGGAAGGCACCGGGGAGCTGTTTTTT. This gives the protein CATSRQGEGTGELFF.

The rearrangement uses TRBV20-1 and TRBJ2-1; D perhaps matches TRBD1 (6 bases). This CDR3 contains 14 residues. Trimming shortened V by 6 bases and J by 10 bases, and 22 bases separated the two germline ends. Germline V gene lookup returns CDR1 DFQATT and CDR2 SNEGSKA (reference sequence). CDR3 nucleotides: TGCAGTGCAAACCCAGGGGCCCTTGGAGGAGAGCAGTTCTTC. This encodes CSANPGALGGEQFF.

The chain links TRBV5-1 to TRBJ2-2, with D perhaps matching TRBD1 or TRBD2 (6 bases each). CDR3 length: 16 residues. Per germline, CDR1 SGHRS and CDR2 YFSETQ. The V gene lost 6 bases and the J gene lost 4 bases, with 19 bases spanning the gap. CDR3 loop: CASNRVGGDGTGELFF. CDR3 nucleotides: TGCGCCAGCAACCGTGTGGGGGGCGATGGCACCGGGGAGCTGTTTTTT.

The chain combines TRBV6-1 with TRBJ1-2; the D is unclear. This CDR3 has 16 residues. Germline lookup yields CDR1 MNHNS and CDR2 SASEGT. Trimming stripped 2 bases from V and 2 bases from J, with 15 bases between. The CDR3 loop reads CASSESRASLNYGYTF. DNA for the CDR3: TGTGCCAGCAGTGAATCCCGGGCCTCCCTCAACTATGGCTACACCTTC.

V gene TRBV28 combines with J gene TRBJ1-2; no reliable D call. The V gene lost 10 bases and the J gene lost 4 bases, with 16 bases spanning the gap. CDR1 MDHEN and CDR2 SYDVKM come from the germline V gene. CDR3 length: 13 amino acids. The DNA of the CDR3 is TGTGCCATCCAAAAAGTACAGAGCTATGGCTACACCTTC. Its protein is CAIQKVQSYGYTF.

This clonotype was seen more than once but under ten times. The gene calls are TRBV11-2 and TRBJ2-3; no clear D gene. Trimming took off 0 bases at V and 7 bases at J, with 8 bases between the two ends. The CDR3 is 13 amino acids. CDR1 is SGHAT, CDR2 FQNNGV, per germline. The CDR3 region is CASSLEFGYTQYF. CDR3 sequence (DNA): TGTGCCAGCAGCTTAGAATTTGGGTATACGCAGTATTTT.

The chain carries TRBV20-1 and TRBJ2-3; TRBD1 is a possible D gene (6 bases). Germline V gene sequence: CDR1 DFQATT, CDR2 SNEGSKA (reference sequence). The CDR3 has 13 residues. Trimming stripped 1 base from V and 8 bases from J, with 13 bases between. The CDR3 is CSARGGGEGTQYF. In DNA, the CDR3 is TGCAGTGCTAGAGGAGGGGGTGAGGGTACGCAGTATTTT.

This clonotype turned up a few times. This sequence joins TRBV7-8 and TRBJ1-3; perhaps TRBD1 as D (6 bases). Looked up from germline, CDR1 is SGHVS and CDR2 is FQNEAQ. CDR3 length: 16 amino acids. Deletions cut 1 base from V and 7 bases from J, with 17 bases between. CDR3 protein: CASSLDRVGPRNTIYF. As DNA, the CDR3 is TGTGCCAGCAGCTTAGACAGGGTGGGACCGCGGAACACCATATATTTT.